These T cell receptor beta chains were read from a single sample in a study of blood T cell repertoires in COVID-19. Method: immunoSEQ multiplex PCR; TCRdb's copy keeps in-frame clones and lacks some. This table has tens of thousands of clones, about 89% appearing once. The sample was peripheral blood. The source is a human donor in a cohort sampled during active COVID-19. Each CDR3 is given with its conserved first and last residue. Fields, in order: D gene, CDR3 length, J gene, V gene, clone size, CDR3 DNA, CDR3 protein. The D gene is left open where the match is weak. Clone size is given for some rows only: seen once, a few or many times, or a class if the clone is expanded.

NA | 13 | TRBJ2-1 | TRBV14 | NA | TGTGCCAGCAGCCAATATCGAGGCAATGAGCAGTTCTTC | CASSQYRGNEQFF
TRBD1 | 13 | TRBJ1-5 | TRBV27 | NA | TGTGCCAGCAAACAGGGGAGCAATCAGCCCCAGCATTTT | CASKQGSNQPQHF
NA | 17 | TRBJ1-6 | TRBV4-1 | NA | TGCGCCAGCAGCCAAGCGGCAGCGAGCTCCTATAATTCACCCCTCCACTTT | CASSQAAASSYNSPLHF
NA | 14 | TRBJ1-2 | TRBV11-2 | once | TGTGCCAGCAGCTTATCGTTAGAGAACTATGGCTACACCTTC | CASSLSLENYGYTF
TRBD2 | 15 | TRBJ2-7 | TRBV25-1 | NA | TGTGCCAGCAGTCTGGGAGCGGGGTTGCCCTACGAGCAGTACTTC | CASSLGAGLPYEQYF
NA | 17 | TRBJ1-2 | TRBV3-1/TRBV3-2 | NA | TGTGCCAGCAGCCAAGAGAGTGACAGGCAAACTAACTATGGCTACACCTTC | CASSQESDRQTNYGYTF
NA | 10 | TRBJ1-1 | TRBV29-1 | few | TGCAGCGTTGTCGGGACACCACCTTTCTTT | CSVVGTPPFF
TRBD2 | 15 | TRBJ2-3 | TRBV4-1 | NA | TGCGCCACCACCGACAGCGGGGGGCCCGTCGATACGCAGTATTTT | CATTDSGGPVDTQYF
TRBD1 | 15 | TRBJ1-2 | TRBV6-5 | NA | TGTGCCAGCAGTCTAGCATCCGGGACAGGCTATGGCTACACCTTC | CASSLASGTGYGYTF
NA | 14 | TRBJ1-1 | TRBV14 | once | TGTGCCAGCAGCCAAGTGTCCCTCAACACTGAAGCTTTCTTT | CASSQVSLNTEAFF
NA | 14 | TRBJ1-1 | TRBV10-3 | NA | TGTGCCATCAGTGCAATCGGGAAGGACACTGAAGCTTTCTTT | CAISAIGKDTEAFF
TRBD1 | 16 | TRBJ1-2 | TRBV7-9 | NA | TGTGCCAGCAGTAAGGGGACAGGGGCAACTAACTATGGCTACACCTTC | CASSKGTGATNYGYTF
TRBD2 | 16 | TRBJ2-7 | TRBV6-4 | NA | TGTGCCAGCAGTGAGGGGGGGACTAGCGGGGGACCCGAGCAGTACTTC | CASSEGGTSGGPEQYF
NA | 13 | TRBJ1-1 | TRBV9 | few | TGTGCCAGCAGCTCCCTGGGGGCTACTGAAGCTTTCTTT | CASSSLGATEAFF
NA | 12 | TRBJ1-1 | TRBV4-2 | NA | TGTGCCAGCAGCCAAGATGAGACAGAAGCTTTCTTT | CASSQDETEAFF
NA | 13 | TRBJ1-1 | TRBV5-1 | NA | TGCGCCAGCAGCTCGGGACAGAACACTGAAGCTTTCTTT | CASSSGQNTEAFF
NA | 13 | TRBJ2-7 | TRBV5-4 | NA | TGTGCCAGCAGCTTGCCAGAAAACTACGAGCAGTACTTC | CASSLPENYEQYF
TRBD1 | 19 | TRBJ2-1 | TRBV2 | NA | TGTGCCAGCAGCGGGGACAGGCGCTTCACCTATAGCTCCTACAATGAGCAGTTCTTC | CASSGDRRFTYSSYNEQFF
TRBD1 | 14 | TRBJ1-1 | TRBV10-3 | NA | TGTGCCATCAGTGATGGGGACAGGGACACTGAAGCTTTCTTT | CAISDGDRDTEAFF
NA | 11 | TRBJ1-1 | TRBV29-1 | few | TGCAGCGTTGATTATCACACTGAAGCTTTCTTT | CSVDYHTEAFF
TRBD1 | 15 | TRBJ1-2 | TRBV18 | NA | TGTGCCAGCTCACCTGGGACAGGGGATTACTATGGCTACACCTTC | CASSPGTGDYYGYTF
NA | 13 | TRBJ1-2 | TRBV10-1 | few | TGCGCCAGCAGTGTGACAGGTAGCTATGGCTACACCTTC | CASSVTGSYGYTF
NA | 14 | TRBJ1-1 | TRBV27 | NA | TGTGCCAGCAGTTTAGAGGGACAGAACACTGAAGCTTTCTTT | CASSLEGQNTEAFF
NA | 15 | TRBJ1-1 | TRBV6-5 | NA | TGTGCCAGCAGTTACTCTAGCCAGCCGAACACTGAAGCTTTCTTT | CASSYSSQPNTEAFF
NA | 15 | TRBJ1-4 | TRBV3-1/TRBV3-2 | NA | TGTGCCAGCAGCAGAGCGGAGGTGGATAACGAAAAACTGTTTTTT | CASSRAEVDNEKLFF
NA | 14 | TRBJ1-2 | TRBV4-3 | NA | TGCGCCAGCAGCCAAGCGGACAGAAAACCGAGCTACACCTTC | CASSQADRKPSYTF
TRBD1 | 13 | TRBJ1-2 | TRBV5-4 | NA | TGTGCCAGCAGCTTGGCGACAGGGGATGGCTACACCTTC | CASSLATGDGYTF
TRBD1 | 11 | TRBJ1-1 | TRBV6-5 | NA | TGTGCCAGCAGTCAGGGGGGTGAAGCTTTCTTT | CASSQGGEAFF
NA | 15 | TRBJ2-7 | TRBV12-1 | NA | TGTGCCAGCAGCTCGTGGACAGGGGCTTACTACGAGCAGTACTTC | CASSSWTGAYYEQYF
NA | 14 | TRBJ2-7 | TRBV19 | NA | TGTGCCAGTCGGCAGGGCCCCGGCTCCTACGAGCAGTACTTC | CASRQGPGSYEQYF
TRBD1 | 13 | TRBJ1-1 | TRBV19 | NA | TGTGCCAGTGCACAGGGGATCTCCACTGAAGCTTTCTTT | CASAQGISTEAFF
NA | 14 | TRBJ2-7 | TRBV15 | NA | TGTGCCACCAGCAGAGGCGCCAGGGGCTACGAGCAGTACTTC | CATSRGARGYEQYF
TRBD1 | 14 | TRBJ1-4 | TRBV7-9 | NA | TGTGCCAGCAGATTGGACAGGGGGACTGAAAAACTGTTTTTT | CASRLDRGTEKLFF
TRBD1 | 14 | TRBJ2-7 | TRBV7-9 | NA | TGTGCCAGCAGCTCCTTGGGGACAGGGGGCGAGCAGTACTTC | CASSSLGTGGEQYF
TRBD1 | 14 | TRBJ1-1 | TRBV29-1 | once | TGCAGCGTTGAAGAAGGACAGGGGACATCGGAAGCTTTCTTT | CSVEEGQGTSEAFF
TRBD1 | 12 | TRBJ1-1 | TRBV12-5 | once | TGTGCTAGTTTCGACAGGGTACCTGAAGCTTTCTTT | CASFDRVPEAFF
NA | 16 | TRBJ1-2 | TRBV27 | NA | TGTGCCAGCATGAGACAGCCGCCACTCAATTTTTATGGCTACACCTTC | CASMRQPPLNFYGYTF
TRBD1 | 15 | TRBJ2-7 | TRBV27 | once | TGTGCCAGCAGCCCGGGACAGGGTGGGTCCTACGAGCAGTACTTC | CASSPGQGGSYEQYF
NA | 16 | TRBJ2-7 | TRBV10-3 | NA | TGTGCCATCAGTGAGTCTGGGCAGGCCCCTACTTACGAGCAGTACTTC | CAISESGQAPTYEQYF
NA | 13 | TRBJ2-1 | TRBV29-1 | NA | TGCAGCGTTACCGGACAGACCTACAATGAGCAGTTCTTC | CSVTGQTYNEQFF
NA | 13 | TRBJ2-7 | TRBV10-3 | NA | TGTGCCACTCTTCCACAGGGTCGCTACGAGCAGTACTTC | CATLPQGRYEQYF
NA | 16 | TRBJ1-2 | TRBV9 | NA | TGTGCCAGCAGCGTAGGAGGGTCGCTTCTCCACTATGGCTACACCTTC | CASSVGGSLLHYGYTF
TRBD1 | 14 | TRBJ2-7 | TRBV7-9 | NA | TGTGCCAGCAGCTCTGGACAGGGAGTCGACGAGCAGTACTTC | CASSSGQGVDEQYF
TRBD2 | 16 | TRBJ2-5 | TRBV6-6 | NA | TGTGCCAGCAGTACTTCCGGGACTAGCGGGGGAGAGACCCAGTACTTC | CASSTSGTSGGETQYF
NA | 15 | TRBJ2-1 | TRBV5-4 | NA | TGTGCCAGCAGCTTTGTTCAGATACCCTACAATGAGCAGTTCTTC | CASSFVQIPYNEQFF
TRBD2 | 16 | TRBJ2-5 | TRBV11-2 | NA | TGTGCCAGCAGCCAACGGTGGCTAGCGGGGGAAGAGACCCAGTACTTC | CASSQRWLAGEETQYF
TRBD1 | 15 | TRBJ1-5 | TRBV6-6 | NA | TGTGCCAGCAGTTCTGGGACAGGGGGTTTTCAGCCCCAGCATTTT | CASSSGTGGFQPQHF
NA | 17 | TRBJ1-1 | TRBV11-2 | NA | TGTGCCAGCAGCTCGAAAAAATTCGGGGTAGTCGGCACTGAAGCTTTCTTT | CASSSKKFGVVGTEAFF
TRBD1 | 14 | TRBJ1-1 | TRBV10-2 | NA | TGCGCCAGCAGTGGGGGGACAGGAGTCGCTGAAGCTTTCTTT | CASSGGTGVAEAFF